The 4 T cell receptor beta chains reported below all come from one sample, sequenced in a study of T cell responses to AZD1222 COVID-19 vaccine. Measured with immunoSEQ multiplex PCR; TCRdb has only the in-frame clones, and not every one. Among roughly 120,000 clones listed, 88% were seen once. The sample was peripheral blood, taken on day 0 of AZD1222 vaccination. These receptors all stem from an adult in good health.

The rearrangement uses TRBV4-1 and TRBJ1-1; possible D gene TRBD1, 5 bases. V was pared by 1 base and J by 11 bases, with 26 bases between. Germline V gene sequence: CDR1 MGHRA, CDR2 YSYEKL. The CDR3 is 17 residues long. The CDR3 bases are TGCGCCAGCAGCCAAGTTACGTCGTTTTTGTGGACGGAGGGGGCTTTCTTT. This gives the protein CASSQVTSFLWTEGAFF.

CDR3 DNA: TGCGCCAGCAGTACCCCCAGGGGCGGAGGTGAAAAACTGTTTTTT. As protein: CASSTPRGGGEKLFF. The chain joins TRBV5-1 to TRBJ1-4, with D possibly being TRBD1 (6 bases). The length of the CDR3 is 15 residues. The V gene's germline CDR1 is SGHRS and CDR2 YFSETQ. V dropped 5 bases and J dropped 7 bases, with 18 bases sitting between them.

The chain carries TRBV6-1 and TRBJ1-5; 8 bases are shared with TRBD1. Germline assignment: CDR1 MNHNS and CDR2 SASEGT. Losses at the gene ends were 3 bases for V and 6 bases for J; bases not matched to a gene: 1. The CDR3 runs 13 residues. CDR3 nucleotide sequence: TGTGCCAGCAGTGACGACAGGGGTCAGCCCCAGCATTTT. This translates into CASSDDRGQPQHF.

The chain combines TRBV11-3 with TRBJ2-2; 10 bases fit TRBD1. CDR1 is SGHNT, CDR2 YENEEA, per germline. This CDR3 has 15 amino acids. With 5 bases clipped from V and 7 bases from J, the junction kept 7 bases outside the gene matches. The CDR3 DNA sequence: TGTGCCAGCAGCCCCGGGACAGGGGAGAGCGGGGAGCTGTTTTTT. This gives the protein CASSPGTGESGELFF.